This TCR beta chain came from a study of T cell clonality in common variable immunodeficiency. Study results and caveats: In common variable immunodeficiency, TCR beta chains reportedly carried fewer deletions and N-nucleotide insertions. Patient heterogeneity in the CVID cohort limited correlations between repertoire features and clinical complications.

In germline, CDR1 is GTSNPN, CDR2 SVGIG (reference sequence). The ends were cut back, 3 bases at V and 1 base at J, with 18 bases in the middle. This CDR3 is 16 amino acids long. This clone was seen at least ten times. Its cognate antigen is unknown. The observed sequence ends 3 residues before the CDR3 terminus, with the missing tail filled in from the germline J gene. Sequenced by immunoSEQ multiplex PCR; TCRdb stores in-frame clones only, minus some. The sample shows about 39,000 clones, none of them appearing just once. The origin of this receptor is a person aged 18-70 years in good health. The V gene is TRBV30, the J gene TRBJ1-1; maybe TRBD1 (6 bases). The sample was peripheral blood mononuclear cells. The CDR3: CAWRTASQGPNTEAFF. The CDR3 bases that were read are TGTGCCTGGAGGACAGCATCACAGGGACCGAACACTGAA.